Shown below are 2 T cell receptor beta chains from a single sample sequenced in a study of T cell changes during pregnancy in multiple sclerosis. Profiled with immunoSEQ multiplex PCR; TCRdb holds only in-frame clones, not every one. The sample lists under 50,000 clones, more than 70% occurring once. The sequences come from CD8+ T cells from peripheral blood mononuclear cells, collected in the first trimester of pregnancy. These receptors came from a female donor with multiple sclerosis, enrolled in a pregnancy study.

The V and J genes are TRBV5-6 and TRBJ1-2; D gene unclear. CDR3 length equals 14 residues. Trimming took off 4 bases at V and 1 base at J, with 11 bases between the two ends. The V gene's germline CDR1 is SGHDT and CDR2 YYEEEE. The CDR3: CASSAPNFNYGYTF. In DNA form, the CDR3 reads TGTGCCAGCAGCGCGCCCAACTTTAACTATGGCTACACCTTC.

The chain recombines TRBV27 with TRBJ2-7, with 10 nucleotides matching TRBD1. The germline V gene encodes CDR1 MNHEY and CDR2 SMNVEV (reference sequence). This CDR3 is 15 amino acids long. With V trimmed by 7 bases and J by 5 bases, 11 bases remained unmatched. As DNA, the CDR3 is TGTGCCAGCACCACCGGGGGGACAGGGGACCACGAGCAGTACTTC. Translation: CASTTGGTGDHEQYF.